The next 24 T cell receptor beta chains were all read from a single sample in a study of T cell changes during pregnancy in multiple sclerosis. Only in-frame clones appear in the TCRdb table, and some are missing; sequencing was by immunoSEQ multiplex PCR. The repertoire holds 65,000 to 80,000 clones, with about 92% as singletons. The source was CD4+ T cells from peripheral blood mononuclear cells, collected before pregnancy. These receptors were collected from a female donor with multiple sclerosis, enrolled in a pregnancy study.

This chain connects TRBV18 to TRBJ1-5; unclear D gene. Trimming shortened V by 8 bases and J by 0 bases, and 5 bases separated the two germline ends. CDR3 length: 12 amino acids. Germline values: CDR1 KGHSH, CDR2 LQKENI. The CDR3 protein is CASHGSNQPQHF. The DNA for the CDR3 is TGTGCCAGCCACGGTAGCAATCAGCCCCAGCATTTT.

The genes are TRBV2 and TRBJ1-1, with D perhaps TRBD1 (5 bases). The CDR3 loop spans 14 amino acids. Germline CDR1 reads SNHLY; CDR2 reads FYNNEI. V lost 3 bases, J lost 5 bases, and 13 bases lay in between. For the CDR3, the DNA is TGTGCCAGCAGTGATGGCCGGGGGTGGACTGAAGCTTTCTTT. This gives the protein CASSDGRGWTEAFF.

The V gene is TRBV7-3, the J gene TRBJ2-5; 11 bases align to TRBD1. Per the germline V gene, CDR1 is SGHTA and CDR2 is FQGTGA. The CDR3 has 14 residues. J lost 5 bases, V lost 4 bases, and 3 bases had no gene match. The CDR3 nucleotides are TGTGCCAGCAGCTCCGGACAGGGGGCCGAGACCCAGTACTTC. Protein sequence: CASSSGQGAETQYF.

The V and J genes are TRBV7-3 and TRBJ1-2, with 7 positions matching TRBD1. CDR3 length equals 15 residues. J gave up 4 bases and V 5 bases, and 10 bases lay outside the gene matches. Germline V lookup: CDR1 SGHTA, CDR2 FQGTGA. Here the CDR3 reads CASSLTGESRYGYTF. Written as DNA, the CDR3 is TGTGCCAGCAGCCTTACAGGGGAGTCCCGCTATGGCTACACCTTC.

The genes are TRBV29-1 and TRBJ2-2; D gene ambiguous. The V end lost 4 bases, the J end lost 1 base, and 4 bases lay between the germline ends. There are 12 residues in the CDR3. Germline CDR1 is SQVTM and CDR2 is ANQGSEA. CDR3: CSVGQNTGELFF. The CDR3 coding sequence is TGCAGCGTTGGACAGAACACCGGGGAGCTGTTTTTT.

V usage is TRBV21-1 and J usage is TRBJ2-7; TRBD1 is the table's D call, not checked against the DNA. TRBV21-1 is flagged as a pseudogene. The CDR3 spans 18 residues. The CDR3 DNA follows: TGTGCCAGCAGCTCCCCCGGAGCGAGAGGGGGATATCACTACGAGCAGTACTTC. This translates into CASSSPGARGGYHYEQYF.

The genes are TRBV5-1 and TRBJ2-1; tentative D call: TRBD1 (6 bases). Germline lookup yields CDR1 SGHRS and CDR2 YFSETQ. This CDR3 contains 15 residues. The V end lost 4 bases, the J end lost 2 bases, and 13 bases lay between the germline ends. The CDR3 DNA reads as TGCGCCAGCAGCACGGGACACCTGACCTACAATGAGCAGTTCTTC. It is translated as CASSTGHLTYNEQFF. The full variable domain, with the rest looked up from reference TRBV5-1 and TRBJ2-1, is KAGVTQTPRYLIKTRGQQVTLSCSPISGHRSVSWYQQTPGQGLQFLFEYFSETQRNKGNFPGRFSGRQFSNSRSEMNVSTLELGDSALYLCASSTGHLTYNEQFFGPGTRLTVL.

The rearrangement links TRBV28 to TRBJ2-7; D remains ambiguous. The CDR3 is 13 amino acids. Germline V CDR1 and CDR2: MDHEN, SYDVKM. The V and J ends lost 8 bases and 2 bases respectively, with 13 bases between them. In DNA, the CDR3 is TGTGCCAGCGGATGGGCACCCCCCTACGAGCAGTACTTC. Its protein product is CASGWAPPYEQYF.

The genes are TRBV6-5 and TRBJ1-3, with no clear D. CDR3 length: 13 residues. Germline CDR1 and CDR2: MNHEY and SVGAGI. Trimming stripped 7 bases from V and 2 bases from J, with 9 bases between. The CDR3 region is CASTLGPGNTIYF. As DNA, the CDR3 is TGTGCCAGCACCCTTGGGCCTGGAAACACCATATATTTT.

The V gene is TRBV2, the J gene TRBJ2-5; D unclear. CDR3 length equals 14 residues. Between the trimmed V and J ends, which lost 6 bases and 1 base, there was a span of 12 bases. The V gene's germline CDR1 is SNHLY and CDR2 FYNNEI. The CDR3 loop reads CASRYLVGQETQYF. Written as DNA, the CDR3 is TGTGCCAGCAGATACCTAGTCGGCCAAGAGACCCAGTACTTC.

The gene calls are TRBV13 and TRBJ1-2; TRBD1 matches 8 bases. Germline V gene lookup returns CDR1 PRHDT and CDR2 FYEKMQ (reference sequence). This CDR3 region has 13 residues. With 4 bases clipped from V and 3 bases from J, the junction kept 1 base outside the gene matches. CDR3 sequence (DNA): TGTGCCAGCAGCTCGGGACAGGACTATGGCTACACCTTC. Encoded protein: CASSSGQDYGYTF.

V and J are TRBV13 and TRBJ2-3; D ambiguous. The V end lost 2 bases, the J end lost 3 bases, and 3 bases lay between the germline ends. Germline V gene data show CDR1 as PRHDT and CDR2 as FYEKMQ (reference sequence). This CDR3 region has 12 residues. The CDR3 spells CASSLSTDTQYF. The CDR3 DNA reads TGTGCCAGCAGCTTATCTACAGATACGCAGTATTTT.

The rearrangement links TRBV5-6 to TRBJ2-2; weak D call: TRBD2 (7 bases). CDR1 SGHDT and CDR2 YYEEEE come from the germline V gene. The V gene lost 6 bases and the J gene lost 4 bases, with 13 bases spanning the gap. The CDR3 length is 14 residues. The CDR3 bases are TGTGCCAGCACCGGGGGGCTCAGCACCGGGGAGCTGTTTTTT. Its translation is CASTGGLSTGELFF.

CDR3 DNA: TGTGCCAGCCAGGGACTAAACTCCTACAATGAGCAGTTCTTC. Its protein is CASQGLNSYNEQFF. The chain links TRBV28 to TRBJ2-1; the match to TRBD2 covers 7 bases. This CDR3 has 14 residues. Germline CDR1 MDHEN, CDR2 SYDVKM. Trimming took 8 bases from V and 0 from J; bases not matched to a gene: 4.

The genes are TRBV7-3 and TRBJ2-2; the D gene is possibly TRBD2 (6 bases). V shed 1 base and J shed 0 bases, with 9 bases lying between them. Per the germline V gene, CDR1 is SGHTA and CDR2 is FQGTGA. The CDR3 is 16 amino acids. Here the CDR3 DNA reads TGTGCCAGCAGCTTAAGGGACTCCTCGAACACCGGGGAGCTGTTTTTT. Translating gives CASSLRDSSNTGELFF.

The rearrangement uses TRBV6-1 and TRBJ1-6; 9 nucleotides match TRBD1. Germline values: CDR1 MNHNS, CDR2 SASEGT. CDR3 size: 14 residues. V trimming: 5 bases; J trimming: 8 bases; junction bases outside the gene matches: 4. The CDR3 nucleotides read TGTGCCAGCAGTAGGACAGGGGAGGATTCACCCCTCCACTTT. Its protein product is CASSRTGEDSPLHF.

J is TRBJ1-5 and V is TRBV30; 7 bases line up with TRBD1. CDR3 length: 14 residues. Germline V gene lookup returns CDR1 GTSNPN and CDR2 SVGIG (reference sequence). The J segment lost 4 bases and the V segment lost 6 bases, leaving 9 bases of the junction unmatched. The CDR3 coding sequence is TGTGCCTGTGCAAGATCAGGGGGGAATCAGCCCCAGCATTTT. It is translated as CACARSGGNQPQHF.

The rearrangement joins TRBV15 to TRBJ2-2, with a weak D call TRBD1 (5 bases). The CDR3 loop spans 14 amino acids. Trimming stripped 3 bases from V and 4 bases from J, with 9 bases between. The germline V gene has CDR1 LNHNV and CDR2 YYDKDF (reference sequence). CDR3 loop: CATSRDKTTGELFF. CDR3 in DNA: TGTGCCACCAGCAGGGACAAGACCACCGGGGAGCTGTTTTTT.

This chain connects TRBV9 to TRBJ1-3; D is possibly TRBD1 (5 bases). V gave up 6 bases and J gave up 3 bases, with 13 bases separating them. This CDR3 contains 14 residues. The germline V gene encodes CDR1 SGDLS and CDR2 YYNGEE. The CDR3 here is CASTRTGHGNTIYF. The CDR3 nucleotides read TGTGCCAGCACGCGGACCGGACATGGAAACACCATATATTTT.

The CDR3 region is CASSSPANTGELFF. The CDR3 region has the DNA TGCGCCAGCAGCTCCCCGGCGAACACCGGGGAGCTGTTTTTT. V gene TRBV5-1 combines with J gene TRBJ2-2; D uncertain. The CDR3 sequence is 14 residues long. CDR1 SGHRS and CDR2 YFSETQ come from the germline V gene. V shed 3 bases and J shed 0 bases, with 6 bases lying between them.

This clone was seen a single time. The rearrangement links TRBV9 to TRBJ2-2; D is perhaps TRBD2 (5 bases). The ends were cut back, 3 bases at V and 5 bases at J, with 17 bases in the middle. The CDR3 is 16 amino acids. Germline CDR1 is SGDLS and CDR2 is YYNGEE. CDR3 in DNA: TGTGCCAGCAGCGCCTCTATAACTAGTTTGACCGGGGAGCTGTTTTTT. Protein: CASSASITSLTGELFF. The whole variable domain, filled in from reference TRBV9 and TRBJ2-2, reads DSGVTQTPKHLITATGQRVTLRCSPRSGDLSVYWYQQSLDQGLQFLIQYYNGEERAKGNILERFSAQQFPDLHSELNLSSLELGDSALYFCASSASITSLTGELFFGEGSRLTVL.

This chain connects TRBV5-1 to TRBJ2-1; TRBD2 matches 12 bases. The V gene's germline CDR1 is SGHRS and CDR2 YFSETQ. The V and J ends lost 0 bases and 0 bases, in that order; junction bases with no gene match: 4. The CDR3 runs to 18 residues. CDR3 amino acids: CASSLVRLAGDSYNEQFF. The CDR3 DNA sequence: TGCGCCAGCAGCTTGGTCCGACTAGCGGGAGACTCCTACAATGAGCAGTTCTTC.

The genes are TRBV11-1 and TRBJ2-1, with 9 bases matching TRBD2. J gave up 5 bases and V 1 base, and 3 bases lay outside the gene matches. Looked up from germline, CDR1 is SGHAT and CDR2 is FQDESV (reference sequence). This CDR3 is 15 amino acids long. CDR3 in DNA: TGTGCCAGCAGCTTAGGAAGCGGGGGGAACAATGAGCAGTTCTTC. Translation: CASSLGSGGNNEQFF.

This clone appeared a few times. This chain uses TRBV29-1 with TRBJ1-1; D unresolved. The V gene lost 4 bases and the J gene lost 0 bases, with 12 bases spanning the gap. Germline-derived CDR1 and CDR2 are SQVTM and ANQGSEA. The length of the CDR3 is 14 residues. CDR3 sequence: CSVGRRGMNTEAFF. Here the CDR3 DNA reads TGCAGCGTTGGACGACGGGGAATGAACACTGAAGCTTTCTTT.